This T cell receptor (beta chain) was observed in a study of human T cells and chemical hapten exposure. Overall study context: Recorded diagnoses among the mostly female patients were alopecia areata, totalis or universalis. Points from the study as a whole: Each of the donors had alopecia, so their immune responses may not resemble those of healthy people.

V lost 1 base to trimming and J lost 11 bases, with 17 bases between them. The CDR3 is 15 residues long. CDR1 LGHNA and CDR2 YSLEER come from the germline V gene. Described time point: pre-sensitization, week 0. The treatment was: therapeutic diphenylcyclopropenone sensitization with weekly scalp DPC. Library preparation tagged each individual cDNA molecule with a unique molecular identifier. TCRdb re-called the RACE reads with MiXCR, one entry per CDR3 protein. The sample shows about 120,000 distinct CDR3 sequences, 13% of them seen only once. This clonotype turned up a few times. Its specificity is not known.

The receptor was isolated from a woman aged 18-35 years with alopecia areata. Some clones in this sample may be carry-over from other donors' samples. The material was whole blood, obtained in connection with sensitization to the hapten diphenylcyclopropenone (DPC). J is TRBJ1-4 and V is TRBV4-3; possible D gene TRBD1, 5 bases. The CDR3: CASSQVADPKGKLFF. The CDR3 coding sequence is TGCGCCAGCAGCCAAGTGGCGGACCCGAAGGGGAAACTGTTTTTT.